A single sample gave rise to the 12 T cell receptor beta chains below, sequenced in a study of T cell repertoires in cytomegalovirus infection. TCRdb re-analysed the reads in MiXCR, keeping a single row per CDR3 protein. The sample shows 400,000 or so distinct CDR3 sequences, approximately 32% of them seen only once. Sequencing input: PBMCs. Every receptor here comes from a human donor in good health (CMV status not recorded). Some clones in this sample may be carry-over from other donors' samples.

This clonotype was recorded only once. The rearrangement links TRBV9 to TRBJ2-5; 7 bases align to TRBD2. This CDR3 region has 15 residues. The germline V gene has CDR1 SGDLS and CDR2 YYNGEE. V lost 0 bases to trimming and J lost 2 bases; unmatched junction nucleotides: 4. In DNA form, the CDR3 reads TGTGCCAGCAGCGTAGGCCGGGGGGAACAAGAGACCCAGTACTTC. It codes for CASSVGRGEQETQYF.

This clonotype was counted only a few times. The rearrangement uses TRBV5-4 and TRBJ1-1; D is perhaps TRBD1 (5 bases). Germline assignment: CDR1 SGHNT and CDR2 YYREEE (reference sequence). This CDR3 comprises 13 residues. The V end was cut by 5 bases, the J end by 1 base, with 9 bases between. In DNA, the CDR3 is TGTGCCAGCAGGAGGGGCCGGAACACTGAAGCTTTCTTT. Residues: CASRRGRNTEAFF.

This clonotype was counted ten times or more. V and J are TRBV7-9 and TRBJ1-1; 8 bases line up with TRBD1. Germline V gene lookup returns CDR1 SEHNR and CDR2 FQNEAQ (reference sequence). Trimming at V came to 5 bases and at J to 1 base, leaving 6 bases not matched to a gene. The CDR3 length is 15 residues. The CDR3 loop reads CASSPWTGPNTEAFF. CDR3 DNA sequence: TGTGCCAGCAGCCCCTGGACAGGGCCGAACACTGAAGCTTTCTTT. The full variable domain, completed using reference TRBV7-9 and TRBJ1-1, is DTGVSQNPRHKITKRGQNVTFRCDPISEHNRLYWYRQTLGQGPEFLTYFQNEAQLEKSRLLSDRFSAERPKGSFSTLEIQRTEQGDSAMYLCASSPWTGPNTEAFFGQGTRLTVV.

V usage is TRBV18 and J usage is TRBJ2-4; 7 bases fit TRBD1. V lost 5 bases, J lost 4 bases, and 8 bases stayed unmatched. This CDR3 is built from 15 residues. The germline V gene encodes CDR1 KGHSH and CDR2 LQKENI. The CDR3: CASSTDRDKKNIQYF. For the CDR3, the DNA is TGTGCCAGCTCAACCGACAGGGACAAAAAAAACATTCAGTACTTC.

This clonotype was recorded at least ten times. Here the CDR3 reads CASSLTGVGGDTQYF. CDR3 coding DNA: TGTGCCAGCAGTTTGACGGGCGTTGGTGGGGATACGCAGTATTTT. The genes are TRBV12-3 or TRBV12-4 and TRBJ2-3, with D unclear. The CDR3 consists of 15 residues. Trimming cost V 3 bases and J 6 bases, with 16 bases left between them.

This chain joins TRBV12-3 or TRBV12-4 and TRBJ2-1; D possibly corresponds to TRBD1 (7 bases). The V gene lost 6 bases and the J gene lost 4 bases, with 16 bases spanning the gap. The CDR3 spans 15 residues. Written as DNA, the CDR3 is TGTGCCAGCAGCCAGGGGGGCGGGGATTACAATGAGCAGTTCTTC. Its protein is CASSQGGGDYNEQFF.

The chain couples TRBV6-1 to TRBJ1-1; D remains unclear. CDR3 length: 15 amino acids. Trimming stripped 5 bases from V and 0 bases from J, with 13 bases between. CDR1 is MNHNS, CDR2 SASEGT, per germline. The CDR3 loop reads CASSSMEPLNTEAFF. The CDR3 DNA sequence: TGTGCCAGCAGTTCAATGGAGCCTTTGAACACTGAAGCTTTCTTT.

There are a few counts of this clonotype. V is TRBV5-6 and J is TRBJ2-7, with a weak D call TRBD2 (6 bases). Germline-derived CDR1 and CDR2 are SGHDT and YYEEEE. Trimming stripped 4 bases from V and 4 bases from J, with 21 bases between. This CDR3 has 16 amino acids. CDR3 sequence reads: CASSAIGTRGKYEQYF. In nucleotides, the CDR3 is TGTGCCAGCAGCGCCATTGGCACTCGGGGGAAATACGAGCAGTACTTC.

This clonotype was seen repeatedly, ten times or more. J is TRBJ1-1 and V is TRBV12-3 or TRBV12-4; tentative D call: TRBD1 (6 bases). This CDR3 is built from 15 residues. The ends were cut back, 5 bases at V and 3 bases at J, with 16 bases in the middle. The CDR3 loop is CASSPWNRGDTEAFF. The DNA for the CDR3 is TGTGCCAGCAGTCCTTGGAATAGGGGGGACACTGAAGCTTTCTTT.

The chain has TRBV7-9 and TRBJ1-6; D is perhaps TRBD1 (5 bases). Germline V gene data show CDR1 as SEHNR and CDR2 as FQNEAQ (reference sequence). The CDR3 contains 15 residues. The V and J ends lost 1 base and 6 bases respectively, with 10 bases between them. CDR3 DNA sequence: TGTGCCAGCAGCTTAGTTGGGGGATCTAATTCACCCCTCCACTTT. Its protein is CASSLVGGSNSPLHF.

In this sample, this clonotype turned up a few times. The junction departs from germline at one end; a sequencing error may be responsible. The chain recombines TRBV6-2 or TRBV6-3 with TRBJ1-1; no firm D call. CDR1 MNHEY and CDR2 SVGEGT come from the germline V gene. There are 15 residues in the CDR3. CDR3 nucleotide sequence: TGTGCCAGCAGTTACTCTGGACCCCAGAACACTGAAGCTCTCTTT. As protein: CASSYSGPQNTEALF.

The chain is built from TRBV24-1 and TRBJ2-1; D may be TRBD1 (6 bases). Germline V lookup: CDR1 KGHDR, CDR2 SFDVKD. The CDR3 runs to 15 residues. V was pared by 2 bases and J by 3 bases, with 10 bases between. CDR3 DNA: TGTGCCACCAGTGATTGGGGGACAAACTACAATGAGCAGTTCTTC. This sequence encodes CATSDWGTNYNEQFF.